One and the same sample provided the 18 T cell receptor beta chains below, sequenced in a study of blood T cell repertoires in COVID-19. Produced via immunoSEQ multiplex PCR; TCRdb's table is partial and in-frame only. The data contain roughly 150,000 clones, approximately 80% of them singletons. The sequencing sample was made of peripheral blood. Receptor source: a woman older than 75 with COVID-19, enrolled during active disease.

This chain links TRBV7-2 with TRBJ1-6, with a possible D match to TRBD1 (5 bases). In germline, CDR1 is SGHTA, CDR2 FQGNSA. V lost 10 bases, J lost 3 bases, and 16 bases lay in between. The CDR3 totals 15 residues. This CDR3 is CATGSKESYNSPLHF. The CDR3, as DNA: TGTGCCACAGGGTCCAAAGAGAGCTATAATTCACCCCTCCACTTT.

This clone was observed a single time. This chain joins TRBV27 and TRBJ2-3, with D hard to call. The V end lost 4 bases, the J end lost 3 bases, and 5 bases lay between the germline ends. Germline V gene sequence: CDR1 MNHEY, CDR2 SMNVEV (reference sequence). CDR3 length equals 12 residues. The CDR3 DNA is TGTGCCAGCAGTTACCGGACAGATACGCAGTATTTT. Its protein product is CASSYRTDTQYF.

V usage is TRBV5-6 and J usage is TRBJ2-2, with 7 bases identical to TRBD1. The J segment lost 1 base and the V segment lost 5 bases, leaving 8 bases of the junction unmatched. The CDR3 runs 16 residues. The germline V gene has CDR1 SGHDT and CDR2 YYEEEE. CDR3 nucleotides: TGTGCCAGCAGTTTCACACGGACAGGGAACACCGGGGAGCTGTTTTTT. Translation gives CASSFTRTGNTGELFF.

This clone was counted only a few times. CDR3 protein: CASGAGGEQYF. The CDR3, as DNA: TGTGCCAGCGGGGCAGGGGGCGAGCAGTACTTC. The chain links TRBV2 to TRBJ2-7, with 7 bases aligning to TRBD1. Trimming at V came to 8 bases and at J to 6 bases, leaving 4 bases not matched to a gene. The CDR3 spans 11 residues. Germline CDR1 and CDR2: SNHLY and FYNNEI.

CDR3 sequence reads: CASSQAAAGGWNTQYF. CDR3 nucleotides: TGTGCCAGCAGCCAAGCGGCAGCGGGGGGGTGGAATACGCAGTATTTT. The chain employs TRBV3-1 (or the pseudogene TRBV3-2) and TRBJ2-3; 10 positions match TRBD2. After removal of 1 base from V and 7 bases from J, the junction contained 8 bases not matched to a gene. The length of the CDR3 is 16 residues. Germline values: CDR1 LGHDT, CDR2 YNNKEL (reference sequence).

The chain joins TRBV5-1 to TRBJ2-1; no clear D gene. Per germline, CDR1 SGHRS and CDR2 YFSETQ. Trimming took off 4 bases at V and 4 bases at J, with 18 bases between the two ends. The CDR3 covers 16 residues. CDR3 loop: CASSLEEPRSYNEQFF. CDR3 sequence (DNA): TGCGCCAGCAGCCTGGAAGAACCTAGAAGTTACAATGAGCAGTTCTTC.

This clone was picked up a small number of times. This chain connects TRBV19 to TRBJ1-4, with D uncertain. This CDR3 spans 14 amino acids. CDR1 LNHDA and CDR2 SQIVND come from the germline V gene (reference sequence). V shed 3 bases and J shed 3 bases, with 8 bases lying between them. As DNA, the CDR3 is TGTGCCAGTAGTATGGGCCTACCTAATGAAAAACTGTTTTTT. Protein: CASSMGLPNEKLFF.

The chain joins TRBV7-9 to TRBJ2-1; TRBD2 might be the D (6 bases). Germline CDR1 is SEHNR and CDR2 is FQNEAQ (reference sequence). V was shortened by 2 bases and J by 10 bases, with 9 bases between the two germline ends. This CDR3 contains 12 residues. The CDR3 DNA follows: TGTGCCAGCAGCTTATGGCTAGCGGAGCAGTTCTTC. It specifies CASSLWLAEQFF.

A single count supports this clone. The chain recombines TRBV18 with TRBJ1-3; 7 nucleotides agree with TRBD1. The CDR3 sequence is 18 residues long. In germline, CDR1 is KGHSH, CDR2 LQKENI. The trim removed 3 bases at V and 0 bases at J, leaving 11 bases unmatched. CDR3 sequence: CASSPATLDRNSGNTIYF. In DNA form, the CDR3 reads TGTGCCAGCTCACCCGCCACCCTGGACAGGAACTCTGGAAACACCATATATTTT.

J is TRBJ2-1 and V is TRBV5-1; 8 bases are a match to TRBD1. V was clipped by 4 bases and J by 15 bases; unmatched bases: 21. The CDR3 consists of 16 residues. Germline V gene data show CDR1 as SGHRS and CDR2 as YFSETQ. The CDR3 nucleotides read TGCGCCAGCAGCCCTACCGCAGGGGGCACAGGCTTTCCCGGGTTCTTC. Translating gives CASSPTAGGTGFPGFF. Full variable domain (rest looked up from reference TRBV5-1 and TRBJ2-1): KAGVTQTPRYLIKTRGQQVTLSCSPISGHRSVSWYQQTPGQGLQFLFEYFSETQRNKGNFPGRFSGRQFSNSRSEMNVSTLELGDSALYLCASSPTAGGTGFPGFFGPGTRLTVL.

The V call is TRBV7-6, the J call TRBJ2-2, with D perhaps TRBD2 (6 bases). The ends were cut back, 5 bases at V and 6 bases at J, with 19 bases in the middle. Germline CDR1 SGHVS, CDR2 FNYEAQ. There are 16 residues in the CDR3. CDR3 sequence (DNA): TGTGCCAGCAGCAGGAGCAGCCTGGGGGGATCCGGGGAGCTGTTTTTT. Translated, it gives CASSRSSLGGSGELFF.

This clone came up once. The J gene is TRBJ2-1, the V gene TRBV5-1; 7 bases align to TRBD1. CDR1 and CDR2 (germline): SGHRS, YFSETQ. V lost 2 bases to trimming and J lost 3 bases; unmatched junction nucleotides: 2. This CDR3 contains 14 residues. CDR3 sequence: CASSFGTVYNEQFF. The DNA for the CDR3 is TGCGCCAGCAGCTTCGGGACAGTCTACAATGAGCAGTTCTTC. Complete variable domain (other parts from reference TRBV5-1 and TRBJ2-1): KAGVTQTPRYLIKTRGQQVTLSCSPISGHRSVSWYQQTPGQGLQFLFEYFSETQRNKGNFPGRFSGRQFSNSRSEMNVSTLELGDSALYLCASSFGTVYNEQFFGPGTRLTVL.

J is TRBJ2-1 and V is TRBV5-8; D is unresolved. The CDR3 covers 14 residues. V lost 0 bases and J 9 bases, leaving 13 bases between the germline ends. CDR1 is SGHTS, CDR2 YDEGEE, per germline. This CDR3 reads CASSLGPLVPEQFF. CDR3 bases: TGTGCCAGCAGCTTGGGCCCCCTAGTGCCTGAGCAGTTCTTC.

The rearrangement uses TRBV5-1 and TRBJ1-2; maybe TRBD1 (6 bases). CDR1 and CDR2 from the germline V gene are SGHRS and YFSETQ. The CDR3 contains 14 residues. The ends were cut back, 1 base at V and 2 bases at J, with 9 bases in the middle. This chain's CDR3 is CASSLSGQNYGYTF. The CDR3 DNA sequence: TGCGCCAGCAGCTTGAGCGGACAGAACTATGGCTACACCTTC.

V is TRBV10-3 and J is TRBJ1-1, with D possibly TRBD1 on 5 matching bases. Germline CDR1 is ENHRY and CDR2 is SYGVKD. Trimming removed 11 bases at V and 1 base at J, with 8 bases between. The CDR3 extends over 11 amino acids. The CDR3 sequence: CARGGNTEAFF. CDR3 DNA: TGTGCCCGGGGGGGGAACACTGAAGCTTTCTTT.

This sequence joins TRBV29-1 and TRBJ2-3, with 10 bases that match TRBD2. Unmatched junction bases numbered 10, after V lost 4 bases and J lost 3 bases. The CDR3 loop spans 16 amino acids. Germline V gene lookup returns CDR1 SQVTM and CDR2 ANQGSEA. The CDR3 sequence is CSVVGGLAGATDTQYF. The CDR3 region has the DNA TGCAGCGTTGTAGGCGGCCTAGCGGGAGCGACAGATACGCAGTATTTT.

The gene calls are TRBV11-2 and TRBJ1-6; D ambiguous. Germline CDR1 reads SGHAT; CDR2 reads FQNNGV. This CDR3 has 14 amino acids. Trimming took 3 bases from V and 14 from J, leaving 17 bases between them. In nucleotides, the CDR3 is TGTGCCAGCAGCTTTTCCAGTCAGTTCGAATCCCTCCACTTT. Its translation: CASSFSSQFESLHF.

The chain couples TRBV6-5 to TRBJ2-7, with a weak D call TRBD2 (6 bases). V gave up 5 bases and J gave up 2 bases, with 16 bases separating them. The CDR3 sequence is 15 residues long. Germline CDR1 reads MNHEY; CDR2 reads SVGAGI. CDR3: CASSTSSAGPYEQYF. The CDR3 nucleotides read TGTGCCAGCAGTACCTCCTCGGCGGGGCCCTACGAGCAGTACTTC.